This T cell receptor beta chain is from a study of response to subunit inactivated influenza vaccine. Study observations and caveats: With each seasonal influenza vaccination, the authors suggested, few new T cells are recruited.

TCRdb used MiXCR to reprocess the RT-PCR reads, holding one entry per CDR3 protein. This table has approximately 290,000 distinct CDR3 sequences, roughly 22% appearing once. With respect to this clonotype: What it recognizes is unknown.

The TCR comes from a man in his fifties or sixties who received an inactivated influenza vaccine. Here the sequenced sample was PBMCs from blood, taken about 19 months after vaccination.

In nucleotides, the CDR3 is TGTGCCAGCAGCTTGCGGCGGGGGGGAACAGATACGCAGTATTTT. Its protein is CASSLRRGGTDTQYF. The rearrangement links TRBV7-2 to TRBJ2-3; 9 bases map to TRBD2. Per the germline V gene, CDR1 is SGHTA and CDR2 is FQGNSA. Losses at the gene ends were 3 bases for V and 3 bases for J; bases not matched to a gene: 4. The CDR3 spans 15 residues.